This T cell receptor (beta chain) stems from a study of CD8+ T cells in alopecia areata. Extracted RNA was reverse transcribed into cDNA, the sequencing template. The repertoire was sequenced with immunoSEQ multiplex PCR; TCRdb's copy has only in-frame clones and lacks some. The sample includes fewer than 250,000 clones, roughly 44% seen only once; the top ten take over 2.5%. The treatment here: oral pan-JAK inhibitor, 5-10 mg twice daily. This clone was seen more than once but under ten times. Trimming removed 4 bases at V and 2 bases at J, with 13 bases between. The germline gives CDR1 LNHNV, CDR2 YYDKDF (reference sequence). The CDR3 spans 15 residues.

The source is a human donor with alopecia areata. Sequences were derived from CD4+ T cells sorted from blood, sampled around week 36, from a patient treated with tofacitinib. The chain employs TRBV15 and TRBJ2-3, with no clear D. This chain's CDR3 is CATSTANSYTDTQYF. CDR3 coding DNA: TGTGCCACCAGCACGGCCAACTCTTACACAGATACGCAGTATTTT.